The entry below gives a single T cell receptor (beta chain) sequence along with its context. The CDR3 consists of 14 residues. Germline V gene lookup returns CDR1 SGHNT and CDR2 YYREEE (reference sequence). V lost 0 bases, J lost 3 bases, and 0 bases stayed unmatched. This specimen comes from a study of cytomegalovirus exposure and HLA in healthy donors. Study context: In an earlier analysis, 117 million unique TCR beta sequences were found from some 200 million T cells.

This PCR relied on a set of 60 Vbeta primers and 13 Jbeta primers. Some clones are missing from TCRdb's copy, which holds only in-frame ones; the method was immunoSEQ multiplex PCR. The sample has 200,000 to 250,000 clones; nearly 80% are singletons. This rearrangement joins TRBV5-4 to TRBJ1-2; 9 positions agree with TRBD1. The sequence came from a man aged 18-30 years in good health and CMV-seronegative. The sequenced material came from PBMCs. CDR3 DNA: TGTGCCAGCAGCTTGGGACAGGGGGACTATGGCTACACCTTC. This codes for CASSLGQGDYGYTF.